A selection of T cell receptor beta chains follows, all from one sample in a study of T cells in Graves' hyperthyroidism and ophthalmopathy. TCRdb itself ran the multiplex PCR reads through MiXCR, one entry per CDR3 protein. The sample lists 350,000 or so distinct CDR3 sequences; 15% to 20% were seen once. Source material: blood. The source is a woman in her thirties or forties with Graves' ophthalmopathy. CDR3s include the opening cysteine and the closing phenylalanine or tryptophan. A D gene is named only where the DNA matches it firmly. Expanded clones get a size class; other rows say once, few or many, or leave the size out.

d_call	clone_size	v_call	j_call	cdr3_length	cdr3_nt	cdr3_aa
TRBD2	many	TRBV24-1	TRBJ2-5	15	TGTGCCACCAGTGATGCCGGACTAGCGAAAGAGACCCAGTACTTC	CATSDAGLAKETQYF
.	many	TRBV28	TRBJ2-3	16	TGTGCCAGCAGTTTAGTAGCGAAGGGAAGCACAGATACGCAGTATTTT	CASSLVAKGSTDTQYF
.	many	TRBV6-1	TRBJ2-7	12	TGTGCCAGCAGAAGAGGGGTCCACGAGCAGTACTTC	CASRRGVHEQYF
.	.	TRBV28	TRBJ1-6	10	TGTGCCATCGGTTATTCACCCCTCCACTTT	CAIGYSPLHF
.	many	TRBV20-1	TRBJ2-7	12	TGCAGTGCTCACCTGCTGCGGCACGAGCAGTACTTC	CSAHLLRHEQYF
.	few	TRBV7-8	TRBJ1-3	16	TGTGCCAGCAGCTTAGTTTCCCCGGAGATTGGAAACGCCATATATTTT	CASSLVSPEIGNAIYF
.	many	TRBV14	TRBJ1-2	15	TGTGCCAGCAGCAGTGGTCCGGGACGGTTTGGTGGCTACACCTTC	CASSSGPGRFGGYTF
.	many	TRBV19	TRBJ1-5	16	TGTGCCAGTAGTATCCTATTTGGACAGACTGTGCAGCCCCAGCATTTT	CASSILFGQTVQPQHF
TRBD1	.	TRBV27	TRBJ1-2	16	TGTGCCAGCAGTTTAGGGACAGGGGGAGCTAACTATGGCTACACCTTC	CASSLGTGGANYGYTF
.	many	TRBV6-5	TRBJ1-1	14	TGTGCCAGCAGTACGGTAACAGCGAACACTGAAGCTTTCTTT	CASSTVTANTEAFF
.	many	TRBV12-3/TRBV12-4	TRBJ1-2	15	TGTGCCAGCAGTTTAGTGGCAGGGAAGGGCTATGGCTACACCTTC	CASSLVAGKGYGYTF
.	many	TRBV12-3/TRBV12-4	TRBJ2-6	16	TGTGCCAGCATCTCGACCGTGCAATCTGGGGCCAACGTCCTGACTTTC	CASISTVQSGANVLTF
TRBD2	many	TRBV11-2	TRBJ2-5	15	TGTGCCAGCAGCCCTCCTAGCGGGAGAGAAGAGACCCAGTACTTC	CASSPPSGREETQYF
.	many	TRBV5-6	TRBJ2-5	15	TGTGCCAGCAGCTTGGCCTGGCAGGACCAAGAGACCCAGTACTTC	CASSLAWQDQETQYF
.	many	TRBV10-1	TRBJ2-3	14	TGCGCCAGCAGTGAGTTAGCTTCAGCAGATACGCAGTATTTT	CASSELASADTQYF
.	.	TRBV7-2	TRBJ2-5	14	TGTGCCAGCAGCCCGAGGACTAGGGGGGAGACCCAGTACTTC	CASSPRTRGETQYF
.	many	TRBV9	TRBJ1-1	17	TGTGCCAGCAGCCCCACAAAGGGGGGGTTGGCGAACACTGAAGCTTTCTTT	CASSPTKGGLANTEAFF
TRBD2	many	TRBV7-2	TRBJ2-7	15	TGTGCCAGCAGCTTAGCGGGACTAGCTTTCTCCGAGCAGTACTTC	CASSLAGLAFSEQYF
TRBD1	.	TRBV6-5	TRBJ1-5	14	TGTGCCAGCAGTTCGGGACAGGGCGGTCAGCCCCAGCATTTT	CASSSGQGGQPQHF
.	many	TRBV6-2/TRBV6-3	TRBJ2-7	13	TGTGCCAGCAGTTACGAAAACCCCTACGAGCAGTACTTC	CASSYENPYEQYF
.	.	TRBV7-2	TRBJ1-1	14	TGTGCCAGCAGCTTAGCGACCTGGAACACCGAAGCTTTCTTT	CASSLATWNTEAFF
.	.	TRBV7-3	TRBJ2-7	13	TGTGCCAGCAGCTTAAACCCCGGGACAGAGCAGTACTTC	CASSLNPGTEQYF
.	many	TRBV6-5	TRBJ2-4	17	TGTGCCAGCAGTTACTCGAACCGACTGACAGCCAAAAACATTCAGTACTTC	CASSYSNRLTAKNIQYF
.	many	TRBV2	TRBJ1-5	15	TGTGCCAGCAGTGCTTCAGGAGGGGCCAATCAGCCCCAGCATTTT	CASSASGGANQPQHF
TRBD2	.	TRBV30	TRBJ2-7	13	TGTGCCTGGAGTGGACTAGCGGGAGTCGAGCAGTACTTC	CAWSGLAGVEQYF
.	many	TRBV29-1	TRBJ2-7	12	TGCAGCGTTGTATCAGGGCCCTACCAGCAGTACTTC	CSVVSGPYQQYF
.	few	TRBV9	TRBJ1-1	13	TGTGCCAGCATCGTTCGGGAAAGTCCCGGGGCTTTCTTT	CASIVRESPGAFF
.	many	TRBV7-9	TRBJ2-5	15	TGTGCCAGCAGCTCTCGGGGGTTTGGGTTGAAGACCCAGTACTTC	CASSSRGFGLKTQYF
TRBD2	many	TRBV4-2	TRBJ2-7	15	TGTGCCAGCAGCCAAGACACTAGCGTCTCCTACGAGCAGTACTTC	CASSQDTSVSYEQYF
.	.	TRBV12-5	TRBJ2-7	14	TGTGCTAGCGCCCCGATAGGGGGTACCTACGAGCAGTCCTTC	CASAPIGGTYEQSF
.	many	TRBV6-5	TRBJ1-3	15	TGTGCCAGCAGTTACCCCATATCGACTGGAAACACCATATATTTT	CASSYPISTGNTIYF
TRBD1	many	TRBV6-4	TRBJ2-6	19	TGTGTCAGCCTAGAGGGGCAGGGGGCCCCCCATTTCGGGGCCAACGTCCTGACTTTC	CVSLEGQGAPHFGANVLTF
TRBD1	many	TRBV28	TRBJ2-2	15	TGTGCCAGCAGTCGTGGACAGGGATGGACCGGGGAGCTGTTTTTT	CASSRGQGWTGELFF
TRBD1	many	TRBV6-1	TRBJ2-7	15	TGTGCCAGCAGTGCCTACGGGACAGGCACCTACGAGCAGTACTTC	CASSAYGTGTYEQYF
.	many	TRBV3-2	TRBJ2-7	16	TGTGCCAGCAGCCAAGGGTCTAGCGGGAGCGGGTACGAGCAGTACTTC	CASSQGSSGSGYEQYF
.	many	TRBV25-1	TRBJ2-7	14	TGTGCCAGCAGTGGGCCAGGCCCCTTCGACGAGCAGTACTTC	CASSGPGPFDEQYF
TRBD2	many	TRBV2	TRBJ2-5	15	TGTGCCAGCACCCTTCTAGCGGGAGCTAGAGAGACCCAGTACTTC	CASTLLAGARETQYF
.	many	TRBV7-2	TRBJ1-2	14	TGTGCCAGCAGCTTAGCCCTCGGGGGATATGGCTACACCTTC	CASSLALGGYGYTF
TRBD1	many	TRBV10-2	TRBJ1-1	16	TGCGCCAGCAGTGACGCCTCCGGGACAGGGAACACTGAAGCTTTCTTT	CASSDASGTGNTEAFF
.	many	TRBV28	TRBJ2-7	14	TGTGCCAGCAGTTTATCCGGGGCGGGGTACGAGCAGTACTTC	CASSLSGAGYEQYF
TRBD1	many	TRBV19	TRBJ1-5	15	TGTGCCAGTAGTATAAACAGGGGGACGGGACAGCCCCAGCATTTT	CASSINRGTGQPQHF
TRBD1	many	TRBV6-2/TRBV6-3	TRBJ2-7	18	TGTGCCAGCAGTTATATGTTCTCTAATCGGGACAGATCTTACGAGCAGTACTTC	CASSYMFSNRDRSYEQYF
.	few	TRBV6-5	TRBJ2-1	17	TGTGCCAGCAGATATAAAAAGACAGGCCTAACCTACAATGAGCAGTTCTTC	CASRYKKTGLTYNEQFF
.	few	TRBV30	TRBJ2-7	12	TGTGCCTGGAGTAGGGTCCTCTACGAGCAGTACTTC	CAWSRVLYEQYF
.	many	TRBV19	TRBJ1-1	14	TGTGCCAGTAGTATCGTGGTTTCGAACACTGAAGCTTTCTTT	CASSIVVSNTEAFF
.	once	TRBV27	TRBJ2-2	14	TGTGCCAGCACCCCCACTTTCGGGCCCGGGGAGCTGTTTTTT	CASTPTFGPGELFF
.	few	TRBV30	TRBJ2-1	13	TGTGCCTGGAGTGGTGGGGCGAACAATGAGCAGTTCTTC	CAWSGGANNEQFF
TRBD1	.	TRBV15	TRBJ2-4	18	TGTGCCACCAGCAGAGACCGACAGGGGGTATCAATCTGGAACATTCAGTACTTC	CATSRDRQGVSIWNIQYF
TRBD2	few	TRBV7-8	TRBJ2-7	15	TGTGCCAGCAGCCGCCGACTAGCGGGCCAAGTCGAGCAGTACTTC	CASSRRLAGQVEQYF
TRBD1	many	TRBV6-1	TRBJ1-1	14	TGTGCCAGCAGTGAGACAGGGGTGAACACTGAAGCTTTCTTT	CASSETGVNTEAFF
TRBD2	many	TRBV5-1	TRBJ2-7	14	TGCGCCAGCAGCCCGGGACTAGCCCAGGACGAGCAGTACTTC	CASSPGLAQDEQYF
.	many	TRBV29-1	TRBJ1-5	14	TGCAGCGTTGGGGGGGCAGGGGGCAATCAGCCCCAGCATTTT	CSVGGAGGNQPQHF
TRBD1	many	TRBV5-1	TRBJ2-2	15	TGCGCCAGCAGCTACGGGGACAGAGACACCGGGGAGCTGTTTTTT	CASSYGDRDTGELFF